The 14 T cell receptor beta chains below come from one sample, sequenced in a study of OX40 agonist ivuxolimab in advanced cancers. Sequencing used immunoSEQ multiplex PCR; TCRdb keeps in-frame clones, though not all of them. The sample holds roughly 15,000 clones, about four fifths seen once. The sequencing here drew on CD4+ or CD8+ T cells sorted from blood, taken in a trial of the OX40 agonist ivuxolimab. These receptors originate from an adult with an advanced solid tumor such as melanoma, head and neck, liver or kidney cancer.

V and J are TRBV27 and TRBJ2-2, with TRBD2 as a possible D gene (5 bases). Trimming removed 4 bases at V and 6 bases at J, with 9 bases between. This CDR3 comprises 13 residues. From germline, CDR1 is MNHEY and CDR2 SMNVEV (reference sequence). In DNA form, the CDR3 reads TGTGCCAGCAGTTCTAGCCTCCCCGGGGAGCTGTTTTTT. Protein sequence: CASSSSLPGELFF.

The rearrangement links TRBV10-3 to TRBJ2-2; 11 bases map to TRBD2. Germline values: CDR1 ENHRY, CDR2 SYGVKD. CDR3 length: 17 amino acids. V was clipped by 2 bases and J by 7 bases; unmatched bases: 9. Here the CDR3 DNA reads TGTGCCATCAGTGAGGGGAAAATGGGACTAGCGGACGGGGAGCTGTTTTTT. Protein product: CAISEGKMGLADGELFF.

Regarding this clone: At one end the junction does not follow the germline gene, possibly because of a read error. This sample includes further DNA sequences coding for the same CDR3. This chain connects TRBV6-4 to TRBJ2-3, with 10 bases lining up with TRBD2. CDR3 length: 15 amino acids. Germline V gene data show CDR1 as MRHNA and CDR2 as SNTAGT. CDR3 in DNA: TGCGCCAGCAGTGTCTCTAGCGGGGGAGTGGATACGCAGTATTTT. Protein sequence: CASSVSSGGVDTQYF.

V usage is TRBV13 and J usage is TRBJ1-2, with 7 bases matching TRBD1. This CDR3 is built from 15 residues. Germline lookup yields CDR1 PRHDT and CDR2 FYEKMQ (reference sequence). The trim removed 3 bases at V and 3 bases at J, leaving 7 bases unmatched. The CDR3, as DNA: TGTGCCAGCAGCTTCGTAGGGGGCGCGGACTATGGCTACACCTTC. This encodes CASSFVGGADYGYTF.

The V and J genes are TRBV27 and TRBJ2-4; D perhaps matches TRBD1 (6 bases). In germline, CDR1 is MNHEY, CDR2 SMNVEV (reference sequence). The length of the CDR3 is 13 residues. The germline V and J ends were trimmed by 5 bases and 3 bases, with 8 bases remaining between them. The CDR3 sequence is CASSPGHKNIQYF. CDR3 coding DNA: TGTGCCAGCAGTCCGGGACACAAAAACATTCAGTACTTC.

CDR3: CASSYDTSFLYEQYF. For the CDR3, the DNA is TGTGCCAGCAGTTACGATACATCATTCCTCTACGAGCAGTACTTC. The V and J genes are TRBV11-2 and TRBJ2-7, with D hard to call. Per germline, CDR1 SGHAT and CDR2 FQNNGV. Between the trimmed V and J ends, which lost 6 bases and 3 bases, there was a span of 18 bases. The CDR3 spans 15 residues. The full variable domain, its missing parts supplied by reference TRBV11-2 and TRBJ2-7, is EAGVAQSPRYKIIEKRQSVAFWCNPISGHATLYWYQQILGQGPKLLIQFQNNGVVDDSQLPKDRFSAERLKGVDSTLKIQPAKLEDSAVYLCASSYDTSFLYEQYFGPGTRLTVT.

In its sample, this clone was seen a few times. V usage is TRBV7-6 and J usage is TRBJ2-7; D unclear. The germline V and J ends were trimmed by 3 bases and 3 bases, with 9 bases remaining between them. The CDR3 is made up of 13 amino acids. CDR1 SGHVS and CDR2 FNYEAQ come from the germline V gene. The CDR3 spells CASSFSTNYEQYF. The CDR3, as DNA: TGTGCCAGCAGCTTCTCCACCAACTACGAGCAGTACTTC.

DNA of the CDR3: TGTGCCAGCGGGTGGAACACTGAAGCTTTCTTT. This translates into CASGWNTEAFF. V and J are TRBV6-5 and TRBJ1-1; no reliable D call. Trimming took off 8 bases at V and 1 base at J, with 5 bases between the two ends. Germline V gene data show CDR1 as MNHEY and CDR2 as SVGAGI. There are 11 residues in the CDR3.

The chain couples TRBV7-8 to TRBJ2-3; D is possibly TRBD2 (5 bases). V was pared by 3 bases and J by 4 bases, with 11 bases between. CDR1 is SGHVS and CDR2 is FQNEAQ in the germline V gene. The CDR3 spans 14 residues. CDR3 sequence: CASSFEGPPDTQYF. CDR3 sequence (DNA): TGTGCCAGCAGCTTTGAGGGCCCTCCAGATACGCAGTATTTT.

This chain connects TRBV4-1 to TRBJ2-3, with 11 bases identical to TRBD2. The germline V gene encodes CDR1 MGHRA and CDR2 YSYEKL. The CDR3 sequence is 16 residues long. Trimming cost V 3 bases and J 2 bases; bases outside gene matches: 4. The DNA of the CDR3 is TGCGCCAGCAGCCAGGCGGGACTAGCGGACACAGATACGCAGTATTTT. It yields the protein CASSQAGLADTDTQYF.

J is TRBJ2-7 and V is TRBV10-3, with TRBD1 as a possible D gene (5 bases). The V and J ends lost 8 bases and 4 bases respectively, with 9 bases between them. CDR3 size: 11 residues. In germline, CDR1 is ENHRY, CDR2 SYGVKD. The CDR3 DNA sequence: TGTGCCATCGCAGGGCCATACGAGCAGTACTTC. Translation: CAIAGPYEQYF.

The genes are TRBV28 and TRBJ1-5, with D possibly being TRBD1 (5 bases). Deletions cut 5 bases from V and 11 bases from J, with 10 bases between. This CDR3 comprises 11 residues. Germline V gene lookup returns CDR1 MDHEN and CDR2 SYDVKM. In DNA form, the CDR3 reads TGTGCCAGCAGTCCGGGGCCGGCCCAGCATTTT. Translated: CASSPGPAQHF.

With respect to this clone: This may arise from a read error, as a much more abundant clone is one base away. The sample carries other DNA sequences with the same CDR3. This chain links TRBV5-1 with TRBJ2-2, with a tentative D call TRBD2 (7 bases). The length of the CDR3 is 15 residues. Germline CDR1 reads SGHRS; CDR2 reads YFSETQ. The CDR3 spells CASSFAGAYTGELFF. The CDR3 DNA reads TGCGCTAGCAGCTTTGCGGGGGCCTACACCGGGGAGCTGTTTTTT. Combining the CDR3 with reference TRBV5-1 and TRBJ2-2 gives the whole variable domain KAGVTQTPRYLIKTRGQQVTLSCSPISGHRSVSWYQQTPGQGLQFLFEYFSETQRNKGNFPGRFSGRQFSNSRSEMNVSTLELGDSALYLCASSFAGAYTGELFFGEGSRLTVL.

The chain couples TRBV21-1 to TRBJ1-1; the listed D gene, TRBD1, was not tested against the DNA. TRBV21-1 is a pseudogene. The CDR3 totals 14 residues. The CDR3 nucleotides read TGTGCCAGCAGCAAGACAGGTAGGTACACTGAAGCTTTCTTT. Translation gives CASSKTGRYTEAFF.